This T cell receptor beta chain appears in the sequencing data of a study of T cells in localized non-small cell lung cancer. General observations from the study: Sequencing covered just one tumor region, so heterogeneity cannot be ruled out. Elevated circulating T cell density in blood was associated with longer overall survival. In uninvolved adjacent lung, T cell clonality reached its highest value, exceeding tumor.

Germline V lookup: CDR1 MDHEN, CDR2 SYDVKM. With 4 bases clipped from V and 0 bases from J, the junction kept 6 bases outside the gene matches. The CDR3 spans 15 residues. Concerning this clone itself: Its antigen remains unidentified.

Measured with immunoSEQ multiplex PCR; TCRdb has only the in-frame clones, and not every one. This table holds fewer than 100,000 clones, roughly 90% found once. The rearrangement joins TRBV28 to TRBJ2-7; 7 bases are shared with TRBD2. The clonotype comes from a man between 40 and 70 years old with stage I squamous cell lung carcinoma. The sample consisted of peripheral blood, taken before any cancer treatment. The chain's CDR3 is CASSSGGESSYEQYF. The CDR3 nucleotides read TGTGCCAGCAGTTCTGGGGGGGAGAGCTCCTACGAGCAGTACTTC.